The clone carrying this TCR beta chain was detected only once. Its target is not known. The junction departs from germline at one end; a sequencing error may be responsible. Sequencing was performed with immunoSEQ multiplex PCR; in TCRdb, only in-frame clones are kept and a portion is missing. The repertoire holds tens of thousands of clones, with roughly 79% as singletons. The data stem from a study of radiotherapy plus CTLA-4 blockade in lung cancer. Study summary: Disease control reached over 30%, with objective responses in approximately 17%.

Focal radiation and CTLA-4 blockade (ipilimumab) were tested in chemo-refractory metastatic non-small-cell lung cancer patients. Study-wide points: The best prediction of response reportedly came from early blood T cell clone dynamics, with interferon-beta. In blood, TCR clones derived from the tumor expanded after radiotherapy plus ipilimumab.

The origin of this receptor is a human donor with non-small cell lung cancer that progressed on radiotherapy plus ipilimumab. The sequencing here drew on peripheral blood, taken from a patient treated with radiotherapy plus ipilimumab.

CDR3 bases: TGTGCCAGTAGTATTTCTTCGGGAAACAATAAGCAGTTCTTC. As protein: CASSISSGNNKQFF. This sequence joins TRBV19 and TRBJ2-1, with TRBD2 as a possible D gene (5 bases). CDR3 size: 14 residues. Germline V gene sequence: CDR1 LNHDA, CDR2 SQIVND (reference sequence).